This T cell receptor (beta chain) was captured in a study of T cells in Graves' hyperthyroidism and ophthalmopathy. This clonotype was observed at least ten times. Using RNA transcripts as the source, TCR beta CDR3 regions were amplified. First-round RT-PCR of the TCR CDR3 relied on the HTBI primer set. TCRdb re-called the multiplex PCR reads with MiXCR, one entry per CDR3 protein. The table has a few hundred thousand distinct CDR3 sequences, about an eighth seen once. PBMCs came from 8.5 to 10 ml fresh peripheral blood. Germline V gene sequence: CDR1 SGHAT, CDR2 FQNNGV. This CDR3 region has 15 residues. V shed 0 bases and J shed 0 bases, with 6 bases lying between them.

V is TRBV11-2 and J is TRBJ2-1; D uncertain. The sample taken for sequencing was blood. The receptor's source is a woman aged 18-29 years with Graves' hyperthyroidism. CDR3 sequence (DNA): TGTGCCAGCAGCTTAGATCGTAGCTCCTACAATGAGCAGTTCTTC. As protein: CASSLDRSSYNEQFF.